The clone carrying this T cell receptor (beta chain) was recorded many times. Its antigen remains unidentified. The CDR3 is 10 residues long. Germline V lookup: CDR1 SNHLY, CDR2 FYNNEI. Between the trimmed V and J ends, which lost 6 bases and 6 bases, there was a span of 6 bases. The data were obtained in a study of spatial heterogeneity in lung cancer. Time point given: sample taken at primary tumor resection. Whole RNA obtained from tumor, nontumor lung or frozen PBMC underwent sequencing without sorting. Regarding the study as a whole: Compared with follow-up, resection was when ubiquitous expanded tumor TCRs appeared in blood more.

TCRdb independently ran MiXCR on the 5' RACE reads; one entry per CDR3 protein. The sample lists roughly 48,000 distinct CDR3 sequences, approximately 5.7% seen once, with 11% in the top ten. The chain couples TRBV2 to TRBJ2-7; weak D call: TRBD2 (6 bases). This receptor was taken from a male donor with early-stage non-small cell lung cancer. This specimen was PBMCs, taken at surgery. CDR3 nucleotide sequence: TGTGCCAGCAGCGGGGGCGAGCAGTACTTC. Amino acid sequence: CASSGGEQYF.